These 21 T cell receptor beta chains came from one sample sequenced in a study of blood T cell repertoires in COVID-19. Sequencing used immunoSEQ multiplex PCR; TCRdb keeps in-frame clones, though not all of them. Among roughly 170,000 clones listed, about 88% were seen once. Sequenced: peripheral blood. The receptors shown here come from a woman in her forties or fifties with COVID-19, enrolled during active disease.

This clone occurred once. Written as DNA, the CDR3 is TGTGCCAGCAGCTTAGGAGGAGCGGGGGCCCACACCGGGGAGCTGTTTTTT. As protein: CASSLGGAGAHTGELFF. The chain links TRBV5-4 to TRBJ2-2; TRBD2 agrees at 8 bases. The CDR3 totals 17 residues. Germline V gene sequence: CDR1 SGHNT, CDR2 YYREEE (reference sequence). V trimming: 2 bases; J trimming: 3 bases; junction bases outside the gene matches: 9.

The CDR3 nucleotides are TGCGCCAGCAGCTTGTACCGGGACAGCTACGAGCAGTACTTC. The encoded protein is CASSLYRDSYEQYF. The V and J genes are TRBV5-1 and TRBJ2-7; 7 positions match TRBD1. Per the germline V gene, CDR1 is SGHRS and CDR2 is YFSETQ. This CDR3 is built from 14 residues. V was pared by 1 base and J by 3 bases, with 4 bases of the junction left unmatched.

Only one count was recorded for this clone. The chain recombines TRBV29-1 with TRBJ1-2; the D gene is possibly TRBD1 (5 bases). In germline, CDR1 is SQVTM, CDR2 ANQGSEA. V was pared by 3 bases and J by 7 bases, with 15 bases between. The CDR3 extends over 13 amino acids. The CDR3 loop is CSVEPRAPGGYTF. The CDR3, as DNA: TGCAGCGTTGAGCCCAGGGCCCCTGGTGGCTACACCTTC. The full variable domain, in which reference TRBV29-1 and TRBJ1-2 provide the parts outside the CDR3, is SAVISQKPSRDICQRGTSLTIQCQVDSQVTMMFWYRQQPGQSLTLIATANQGSEATYESGFVIDKFPISRPNLTFSTLTVSNMSPEDSSIYLCSVEPRAPGGYTFGSGTRLTVV.

V usage is TRBV6-5 and J usage is TRBJ2-2; TRBD1 agrees at 7 bases. The CDR3 has 14 residues. Trimming removed 6 bases from V and 6 bases from J; junction bases left unmatched: 7. Per the germline V gene, CDR1 is MNHEY and CDR2 is SVGAGI. The CDR3 loop is CASSGRQGAGELFF. In DNA form, the CDR3 reads TGTGCCAGCAGCGGACGACAGGGTGCCGGGGAGCTGTTTTTT.

The V call is TRBV25-1, the J call TRBJ1-1; no clear D. CDR3 length: 15 amino acids. The germline V gene encodes CDR1 MGHDK and CDR2 SYGVNS. V was trimmed by 11 bases and J by 0 bases, leaving 19 bases between them. As DNA, the CDR3 is TGTGCCTCCTACAAAGACACAGAGTTGAACACTGAAGCTTTCTTT. Translating it yields CASYKDTELNTEAFF.

This clone was observed once. The genes are TRBV29-1 and TRBJ1-2, with a tentative D call TRBD1 (5 bases). The V and J ends lost 0 bases and 4 bases respectively, with 15 bases between them. The germline gives CDR1 SQVTM, CDR2 ANQGSEA. This CDR3 has 15 amino acids. CDR3 DNA sequence: TGCAGCGTTGAAGATTTTGGCAGGGCCTTCTATGGCTACACCTTC. This sequence encodes CSVEDFGRAFYGYTF.

V and J are TRBV7-3 and TRBJ2-7, with 7 positions matching TRBD1. V shed 5 bases and J 3 bases; nucleotides not matched to a gene: 10. Germline CDR1 and CDR2: SGHTA and FQGTGA. CDR3 size: 15 residues. Written as DNA, the CDR3 is TGTGCCAGCAGCCCCTCAGGGGGTCCCCTCTACGAGCAGTACTTC. Its protein is CASSPSGGPLYEQYF.

This sequence joins TRBV10-3 and TRBJ2-5, with 7 bases identical to TRBD1. CDR1 is ENHRY and CDR2 is SYGVKD in the germline V gene. The V segment lost 10 bases and the J segment 3 bases; nucleotides outside the gene matches: 5. This CDR3 spans 12 amino acids. CDR3 sequence (DNA): TGTGCCAGTGGACAGGAGAAAGAGACCCAGTACTTC. Translation gives CASGQEKETQYF.

The V gene is TRBV27, the J gene TRBJ2-7; 11 bases match TRBD1. This CDR3 region has 14 residues. V gave up 5 bases and J gave up 6 bases; unmatched junction bases: 6. Germline V lookup: CDR1 MNHEY, CDR2 SMNVEV (reference sequence). The CDR3 loop reads CASSPADRGREQYF. CDR3 in DNA: TGTGCCAGCAGTCCAGCGGACAGGGGGCGCGAGCAGTACTTC.

V and J are TRBV19 and TRBJ1-4, with TRBD1 matching 7 bases. CDR3 length: 14 amino acids. V was pared by 6 bases and J by 10 bases, with 11 bases of the junction left unmatched. Germline V gene data show CDR1 as LNHDA and CDR2 as SQIVND (reference sequence). The CDR3 loop reads CASSEIEGAGKLFF. In nucleotides, the CDR3 is TGTGCCAGTAGCGAAATTGAGGGGGCCGGAAAACTGTTTTTT.

CDR3 in amino acids: CASSLARIGNSPLHF. CDR3 DNA: TGTGCCAGCAGCTTAGCCAGGATCGGCAATTCACCCCTCCACTTT. The chain carries TRBV7-2 and TRBJ1-6, with D hard to call. Trimming removed 0 bases at V and 7 bases at J, with 10 bases between. This CDR3 spans 15 amino acids. The germline V gene has CDR1 SGHTA and CDR2 FQGNSA.

This clone has only a few counts. The rearrangement links TRBV2 to TRBJ2-3; 8 nucleotides agree with TRBD1. CDR1 is SNHLY, CDR2 FYNNEI, per germline. The CDR3 totals 15 residues. J gave up 2 bases and V 2 bases, and 3 bases lay outside the gene matches. DNA for the CDR3: TGTGCCAGCAGTGAAAGGGGACAGGTCACAGATACGCAGTATTTT. Its protein product is CASSERGQVTDTQYF.

This chain joins TRBV11-2 and TRBJ2-7; D possibly corresponds to TRBD2 (6 bases). Germline CDR1 and CDR2: SGHAT and FQNNGV. V lost 5 bases to trimming and J lost 4 bases, with 9 bases between them. CDR3 length: 12 amino acids. The CDR3 DNA reads TGTGCCAGCAGCCTGGGGACTTACGAGCAGTACTTC. As protein: CASSLGTYEQYF.

This chain uses TRBV19 with TRBJ1-2; D not resolved. The CDR3 contains 14 residues. CDR1 is LNHDA, CDR2 SQIVND, per germline (reference sequence). Trimming cost V 5 bases and J 0 bases, with 10 bases left between them. The CDR3 is CASSPHIANYGYTF. In nucleotides, the CDR3 is TGTGCCAGTAGTCCCCATATAGCTAACTATGGCTACACCTTC.

The chain employs TRBV4-1 and TRBJ2-1, with D possibly matching TRBD2 (5 bases). The ends were cut back, 0 bases at V and 4 bases at J, with 10 bases in the middle. The CDR3 has 15 amino acids. Germline-derived CDR1 and CDR2 are MGHRA and YSYEKL. CDR3 DNA sequence: TGCGCCAGCAGCCAAGAAGACGGGGTGTACAATGAGCAGTTCTTC. Translating gives CASSQEDGVYNEQFF.

DNA for the CDR3: TGTGCCAGCAGCTTACCGACAGGGAGTAGGAACGAGCAGTACTTC. It yields the protein CASSLPTGSRNEQYF. The chain joins TRBV7-6 to TRBJ2-7; 7 nucleotides align to TRBD1. Germline CDR1 and CDR2: SGHVS and FNYEAQ. This CDR3 has 15 amino acids. Germline trimming cut 2 bases from V and 5 bases from J; bases unmatched to any gene: 9.

J is TRBJ1-6 and V is TRBV5-1; TRBD1 might be the D (6 bases). The germline V gene has CDR1 SGHRS and CDR2 YFSETQ. This CDR3 contains 16 residues. V lost 0 bases, J lost 9 bases, and 16 bases lay in between. The CDR3 DNA is TGCGCCAGCAGCTTGGTCTCGGGGACATCAGGTTCACCCCTCCACTTT. Protein product: CASSLVSGTSGSPLHF.

The chain joins TRBV29-1 to TRBJ2-1, with TRBD2 identical over 10 bases. Germline V gene sequence: CDR1 SQVTM, CDR2 ANQGSEA. The CDR3 contains 15 residues. V was clipped by 3 bases and J by 5 bases; unmatched bases: 7. CDR3 residues: CSVEPRAGGNNEQFF. In nucleotides, the CDR3 is TGCAGCGTTGAGCCGCGAGCGGGGGGGAACAATGAGCAGTTCTTC.

Of note for this clone: A read error is possible here, since a much larger clone lies one base away. Within the sample, other DNA sequences also encode this same CDR3. The chain uses TRBV11-2 and TRBJ1-1; D may be TRBD1 (6 bases). The germline CDR1 and CDR2 sequences are SGHAT and FQNNGV. The CDR3 contains 14 residues. V was trimmed by 4 bases and J by 1 base, leaving 10 bases between them. CDR3 nucleotides: TGTGCCAGCAGCTCGGGACAAGGGAACACTGAAGCTTTCTTT. Encoded protein: CASSSGQGNTEAFF. The complete variable domain, with remaining parts taken from reference TRBV11-2 and TRBJ1-1, reads EAGVAQSPRYKIIEKRQSVAFWCNPISGHATLYWYQQILGQGPKLLIQFQNNGVVDDSQLPKDRFSAERLKGVDSTLKIQPAKLEDSAVYLCASSSGQGNTEAFFGQGTRLTVV.

This clone was counted a few times. V gene TRBV27 combines with J gene TRBJ1-2; 10 nucleotides agree with TRBD1. V lost 5 bases, J lost 3 bases, and 6 bases stayed unmatched. From germline, CDR1 is MNHEY and CDR2 SMNVEV (reference sequence). The CDR3 covers 15 residues. In DNA, the CDR3 is TGTGCCAGCAGTCCCGGGACAGGGGTCTACTATGGCTACACCTTC. Protein sequence: CASSPGTGVYYGYTF.

The chain uses TRBV19 and TRBJ1-2, with D possibly matching TRBD1 (6 bases). Between the trimmed V and J ends, which lost 3 bases and 4 bases, there was a span of 15 bases. Germline values: CDR1 LNHDA, CDR2 SQIVND (reference sequence). The CDR3 totals 15 residues. The CDR3 nucleotides are TGTGCCAGTAGTATTGTCATGGGAGGGGGCTATGGCTACACCTTC. Translated: CASSIVMGGGYGYTF.